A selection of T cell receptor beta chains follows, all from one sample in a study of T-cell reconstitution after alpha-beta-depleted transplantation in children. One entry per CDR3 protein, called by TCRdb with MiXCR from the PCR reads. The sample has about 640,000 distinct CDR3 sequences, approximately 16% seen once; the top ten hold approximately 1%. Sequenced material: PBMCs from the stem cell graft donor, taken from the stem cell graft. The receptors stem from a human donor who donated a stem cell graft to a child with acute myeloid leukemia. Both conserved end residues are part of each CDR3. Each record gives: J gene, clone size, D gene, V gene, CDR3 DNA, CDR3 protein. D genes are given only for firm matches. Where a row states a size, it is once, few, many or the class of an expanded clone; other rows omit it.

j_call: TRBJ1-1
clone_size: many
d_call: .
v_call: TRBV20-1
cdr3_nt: TGCAGTGCTAAACAGGGAAAGATCACTGAAGCTTTCTTT
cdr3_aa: CSAKQGKITEAFF

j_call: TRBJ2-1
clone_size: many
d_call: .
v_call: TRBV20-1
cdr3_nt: TGCAGTGCTAAGTCAATATGGGGGGTTGTGGACAATGAGCAGTTCTTC
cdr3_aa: CSAKSIWGVVDNEQFF

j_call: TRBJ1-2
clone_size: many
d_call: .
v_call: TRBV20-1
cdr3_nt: TGCAGTGCTCCGGGGGCCAACTATGGCTACACCTTC
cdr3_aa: CSAPGANYGYTF

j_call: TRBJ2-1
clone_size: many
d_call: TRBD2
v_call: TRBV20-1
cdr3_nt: TGCAGTGCCGAGCCTGGAGCGGGGGACAACTACAATGAGCAGTTCTTC
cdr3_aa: CSAEPGAGDNYNEQFF

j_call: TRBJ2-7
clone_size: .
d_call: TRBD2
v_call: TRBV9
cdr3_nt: TGTGCCAGCAGCGTAGGCGCTAGCGGGGGGGCCTACGAGCAGTACTTC
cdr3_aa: CASSVGASGGAYEQYF

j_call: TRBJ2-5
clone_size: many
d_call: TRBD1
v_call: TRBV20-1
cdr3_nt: TGCAGTGCTAGAGACCTAGACAGGGGGAGAGAGACCCAGTACTTC
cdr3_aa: CSARDLDRGRETQYF

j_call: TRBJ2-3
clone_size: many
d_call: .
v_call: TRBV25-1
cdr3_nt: TGTGCCAGCAGTCTCCGAACTATCACAGATACGCAGTATTTT
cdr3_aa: CASSLRTITDTQYF

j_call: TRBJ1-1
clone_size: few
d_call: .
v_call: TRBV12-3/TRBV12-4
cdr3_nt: TGTGCCAGCACTCGGGGGGCCGGATCAGAGGGAGCTTTCTTT
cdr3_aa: CASTRGAGSEGAFF

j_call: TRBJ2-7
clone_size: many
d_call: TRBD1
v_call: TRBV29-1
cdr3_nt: TGCAGCGTAACCGGGACAGGAAATTCCTACGAGCAGTACTTC
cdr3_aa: CSVTGTGNSYEQYF

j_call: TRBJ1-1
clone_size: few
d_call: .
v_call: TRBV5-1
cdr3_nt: TGCGCCAGCAGCTTGGAAGACGGTTATGAAGCTTTCTTT
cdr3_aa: CASSLEDGYEAFF

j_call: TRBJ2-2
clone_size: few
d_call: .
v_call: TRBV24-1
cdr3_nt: TGTGCCACCAGTGATTCAACAGGGTGGACCGCGAACACCGGGGAGCTGTTTTTT
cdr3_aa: CATSDSTGWTANTGELFF

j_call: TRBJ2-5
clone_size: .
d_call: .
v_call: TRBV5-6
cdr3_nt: TGTGCCAGCAGCTTGGCTACTGGGGGCCCAGAGACCCAGTACTTC
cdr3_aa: CASSLATGGPETQYF

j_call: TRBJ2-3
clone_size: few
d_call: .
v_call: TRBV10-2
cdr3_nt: TGCGCCAGCAGTGAACGGTTTACAGATACGCAGTATTTT
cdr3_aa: CASSERFTDTQYF

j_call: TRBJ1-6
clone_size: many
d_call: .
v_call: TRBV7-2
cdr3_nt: TGTGCCAGCAGCTTAGGGGGGACCCTGATAGGTTCACCCCTCCACTTT
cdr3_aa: CASSLGGTLIGSPLHF

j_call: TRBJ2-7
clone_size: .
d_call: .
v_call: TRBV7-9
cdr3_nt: TGTGCCAGCAGCCCCCTCCCGTCCTCTTACGAGCAGTACTTC
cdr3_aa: CASSPLPSSYEQYF

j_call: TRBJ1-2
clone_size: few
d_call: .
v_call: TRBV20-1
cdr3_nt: TGCAGTGCCTCGACACCCGGCAGGAGCCTTTATGGCTACACCTTC
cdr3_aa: CSASTPGRSLYGYTF

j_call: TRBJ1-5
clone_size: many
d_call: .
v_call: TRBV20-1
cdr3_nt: TGCAGTGCCCTCGAGGCAGGTAGCAATCAGCCCCAGCATTTT
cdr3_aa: CSALEAGSNQPQHF

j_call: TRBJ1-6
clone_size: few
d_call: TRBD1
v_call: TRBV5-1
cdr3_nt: TGCGCCAGCAGCAACCCCGGAGGGACAGAGCCAAATTCACCCCTCCACTTT
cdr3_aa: CASSNPGGTEPNSPLHF

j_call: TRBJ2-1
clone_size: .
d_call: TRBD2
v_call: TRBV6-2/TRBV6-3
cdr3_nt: TGTGCCAGCACCTACTCAAGGGGGACTAGCGGGGTGCATGAGCAGTTCTTC
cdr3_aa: CASTYSRGTSGVHEQFF

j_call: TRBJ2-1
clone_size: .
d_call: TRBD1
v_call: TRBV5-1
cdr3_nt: TGCGCCACCACTAAGCCGGGACAGGAGTACAATGAGCAGTTCTTC
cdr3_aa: CATTKPGQEYNEQFF

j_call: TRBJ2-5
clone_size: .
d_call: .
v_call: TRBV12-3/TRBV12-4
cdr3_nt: TGTGCCAGCCGAACGTTCCCGGGGGAGACCCAGTACTTC
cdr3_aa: CASRTFPGETQYF

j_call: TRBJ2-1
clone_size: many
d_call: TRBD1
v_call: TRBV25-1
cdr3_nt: TGTGCCAGCCGGGACAGGGGTTCCCTTAGCTCCTACAATGAGCAGTTCTTC
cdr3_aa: CASRDRGSLSSYNEQFF

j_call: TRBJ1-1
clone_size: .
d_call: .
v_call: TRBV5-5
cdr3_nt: TGTGCCAGCAGCCCCGAGGCCAAACCTGAAGCTTTCTTT
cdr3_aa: CASSPEAKPEAFF

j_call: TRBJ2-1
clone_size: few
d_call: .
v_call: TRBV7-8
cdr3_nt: TGTGCCAGCAGCTTAGTTAGCAGGGAAAATGAGCAGTTCTTC
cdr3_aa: CASSLVSRENEQFF

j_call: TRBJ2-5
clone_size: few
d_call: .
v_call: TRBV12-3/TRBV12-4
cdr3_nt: TGTGCCAGCAGCGCTAGGCGGCCCCAAGAGACCCAGTACTTC
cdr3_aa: CASSARRPQETQYF

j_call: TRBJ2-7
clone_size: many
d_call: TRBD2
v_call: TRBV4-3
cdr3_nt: TGCGCCAGCACTACAAGTTCGCGGGGGTTGCGCTCCTACGAGCAGTACTTC
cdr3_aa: CASTTSSRGLRSYEQYF

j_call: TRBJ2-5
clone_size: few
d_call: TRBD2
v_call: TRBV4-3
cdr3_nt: TGCGCCAGCAGCCAAGGAGCGGGGCCAAACCAAGAGACCCAGTACTTC
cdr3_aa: CASSQGAGPNQETQYF

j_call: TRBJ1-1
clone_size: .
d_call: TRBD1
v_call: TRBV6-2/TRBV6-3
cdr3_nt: TGTGCCAGCAGTGGACAGGACGCTGAAGCTTTCTTT
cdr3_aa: CASSGQDAEAFF

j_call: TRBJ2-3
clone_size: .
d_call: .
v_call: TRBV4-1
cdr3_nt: TGCGCCAGCAGCCAAGACCAAAGGGGACAAGATACGCAGTATTTT
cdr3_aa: CASSQDQRGQDTQYF

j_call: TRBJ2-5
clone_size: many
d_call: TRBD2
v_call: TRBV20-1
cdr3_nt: TGCAGTGCTAAGACTAGCCTGGAGACCCAGTACTTC
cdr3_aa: CSAKTSLETQYF

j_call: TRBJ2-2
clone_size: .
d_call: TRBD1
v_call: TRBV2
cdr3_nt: TGTGCCAGCAGTGGTTTAGGACAGGGGACCGGGGAGCTGTTTTTT
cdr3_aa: CASSGLGQGTGELFF

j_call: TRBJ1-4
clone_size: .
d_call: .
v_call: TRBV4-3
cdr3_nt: TGCGCCAGCAGCCAAGGGCGACAGGCTGTCTCTAATGAAAAACTGTTTTTT
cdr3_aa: CASSQGRQAVSNEKLFF

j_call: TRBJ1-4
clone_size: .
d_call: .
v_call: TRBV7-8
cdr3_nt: TGTGCCAGCAGCCTTAGACACCCAACTAATGAAAAACTGTTTTTT
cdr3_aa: CASSLRHPTNEKLFF

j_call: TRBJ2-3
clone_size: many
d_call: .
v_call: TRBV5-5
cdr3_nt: TGTGCCAGCAGCTCGTTGGGGGGTAGCACAGATACGCAGTATTTT
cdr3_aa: CASSSLGGSTDTQYF

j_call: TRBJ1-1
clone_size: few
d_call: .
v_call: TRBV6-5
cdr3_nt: TGTGCCAGCAGTTACTCGTCACTGAACACTGAAGCTTTCTTT
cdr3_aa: CASSYSSLNTEAFF

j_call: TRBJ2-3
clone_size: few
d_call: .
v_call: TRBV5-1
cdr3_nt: TGCGCCAGCAGCTTTACAGGGTTCACAGATACGCAGTATTTT
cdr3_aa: CASSFTGFTDTQYF

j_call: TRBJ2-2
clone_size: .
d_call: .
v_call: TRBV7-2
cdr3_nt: TGTGCCAGCAGGGCCGGGATAGCCGGGGAGCTGTTTTTT
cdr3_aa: CASRAGIAGELFF

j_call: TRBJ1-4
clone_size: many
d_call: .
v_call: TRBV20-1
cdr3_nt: TGCAGTACTCAGGGTCCGGGTAATGAAAAACTGTTTTTT
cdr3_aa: CSTQGPGNEKLFF

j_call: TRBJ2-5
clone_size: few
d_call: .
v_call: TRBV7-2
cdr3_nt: TGTGCCAGCAGCTTAACGGCCCGGGGGGAGACCCAGTACTTC
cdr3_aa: CASSLTARGETQYF

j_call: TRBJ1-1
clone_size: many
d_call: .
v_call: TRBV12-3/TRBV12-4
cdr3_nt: TGTGCCAGCCGCCCTGTGGGGTTTACTGAAGCTTTCTTT
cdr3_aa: CASRPVGFTEAFF

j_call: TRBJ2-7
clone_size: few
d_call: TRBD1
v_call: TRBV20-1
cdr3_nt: TGCAGTGCTAGTTGGACCGGGACAGGGGGCTACGAGCAGTACTTC
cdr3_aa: CSASWTGTGGYEQYF

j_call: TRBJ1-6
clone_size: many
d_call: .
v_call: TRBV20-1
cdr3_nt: TGCAGTGCTAGAGATTTTGACTCCAGCTCCTATAATTCACCCCTCCACTTT
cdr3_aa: CSARDFDSSSYNSPLHF

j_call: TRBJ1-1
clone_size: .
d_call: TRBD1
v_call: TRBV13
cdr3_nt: TGTGCCAGCTGCTTAGGGACAGGGGGCTTCCCGGTTAACACTGAAGCTTTCTTT
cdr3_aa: CASCLGTGGFPVNTEAFF

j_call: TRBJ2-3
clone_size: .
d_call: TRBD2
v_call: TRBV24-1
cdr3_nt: TGTGCCACCAGTTTCATCGGGACTAGCGGCACAGATACGCAGTATTTT
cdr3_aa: CATSFIGTSGTDTQYF

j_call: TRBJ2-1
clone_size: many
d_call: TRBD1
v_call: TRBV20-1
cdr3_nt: TGCAGTACAGACAGGGGGGCCTACAATGAGCAGTTCTTC
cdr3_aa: CSTDRGAYNEQFF

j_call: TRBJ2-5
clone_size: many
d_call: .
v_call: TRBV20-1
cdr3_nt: TGCAGTGCTAGAGATTCGAGGGCATGGCAGGAGACCCAGTACTTC
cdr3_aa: CSARDSRAWQETQYF